Each of the 20 T cell receptor beta chains below was sequenced from the same sample in a study of PD-L1 blockade in urothelial cancer. The method was immunoSEQ multiplex PCR; TCRdb's version includes in-frame clones alone and lacks a portion of them. The data show under 35,000 clones, more than 75% seen once. The sample was PBMCs, taken around atezolizumab (anti-PD-L1) treatment. The receptor set was obtained from a man aged 50-59 years with urothelial cancer.

The chain is built from TRBV7-3 and TRBJ2-3, with 10 bases matching TRBD2. Germline lookup yields CDR1 SGHTA and CDR2 FQGTGA. With 5 bases clipped from V and 1 base from J, the junction kept 3 bases outside the gene matches. The CDR3 totals 15 residues. The CDR3, as DNA: TGTGCCAGCAGCGCAGGACTAGCGGGCACAGATACGCAGTATTTT. Residues: CASSAGLAGTDTQYF.

V gene TRBV29-1 combines with J gene TRBJ1-2, with D possibly matching TRBD1 (5 bases). V shed 4 bases and J shed 3 bases, with 6 bases lying between them. The CDR3 runs to 11 residues. CDR1 and CDR2 from the germline V gene are SQVTM and ANQGSEA. This CDR3 is CSVAGDYGYTF. The CDR3 DNA follows: TGCAGCGTTGCGGGGGACTATGGCTACACCTTC. Variable domain in full (rest from reference TRBV29-1 and TRBJ1-2): SAVISQKPSRDICQRGTSLTIQCQVDSQVTMMFWYRQQPGQSLTLIATANQGSEATYESGFVIDKFPISRPNLTFSTLTVSNMSPEDSSIYLCSVAGDYGYTFGSGTRLTVV.

This clone was counted once. The chain has TRBV6-5 and TRBJ1-5; D uncertain. From germline, CDR1 is MNHEY and CDR2 SVGAGI. V shed 0 bases and J shed 3 bases, with 9 bases lying between them. The CDR3 consists of 15 residues. In DNA form, the CDR3 reads TGTGCCAGCAGTTACTCCGGGGTTGCCAATCAGCCCCAGCATTTT. Amino acids: CASSYSGVANQPQHF.

The V call is TRBV5-8, the J call TRBJ1-5; D not certain. The V end was cut by 0 bases, the J end by 0 bases, with 7 bases between. The length of the CDR3 is 15 residues. CDR1 is SGHTS, CDR2 YDEGEE, per germline. CDR3 bases: TGTGCCAGCAGCTTGGCTTCGGGTAGCAATCAGCCCCAGCATTTT. Amino acid sequence: CASSLASGSNQPQHF.

Here the CDR3 DNA reads TGCAGCGCCGGACAGGGGGTTGTTCCCTACGAGCAGTACTTC. Translated, it gives CSAGQGVVPYEQYF. The chain employs TRBV29-1 and TRBJ2-7, with TRBD1 matching over 10 bases. CDR1 is SQVTM, CDR2 ANQGSEA, per germline. Unmatched junction bases numbered 8, after V lost 7 bases and J lost 2 bases. The CDR3 spans 14 residues.

On this clone itself: Within the sample, other DNA sequences also encode this same CDR3. The rearrangement uses TRBV6-1 and TRBJ2-7; 7 bases line up with TRBD1. The germline CDR1 and CDR2 sequences are MNHNS and SASEGT. V lost 7 bases, J lost 2 bases, and 11 bases stayed unmatched. CDR3 length: 15 residues. CDR3 nucleotide sequence: TGTGCCAGCACCAACCCGGGGCAGGGGGCCTACGAGCAGTACTTC. Its protein is CASTNPGQGAYEQYF.

The chain's CDR3 is CASSQGTFRDEQYF. CDR3 nucleotide sequence: TGCGCCAGCAGCCAAGGCACTTTCCGGGACGAGCAGTACTTC. V is TRBV4-1 and J is TRBJ2-7; no reliable D call. This CDR3 comprises 14 residues. V dropped 1 base and J dropped 5 bases, with 12 bases sitting between them. Germline CDR1 is MGHRA and CDR2 is YSYEKL.

This clone showed up just once. V is TRBV7-8 and J is TRBJ1-3; tentatively, D is TRBD1 (6 bases). This CDR3 region has 14 residues. Trimming took off 5 bases at V and 7 bases at J, with 15 bases between the two ends. Germline V CDR1 and CDR2: SGHVS, FQNEAQ. CDR3 residues: CASSERPQGNTIYF. As DNA, the CDR3 is TGTGCCAGCAGCGAGAGACCCCAGGGGAACACCATATATTTT.

The chain carries TRBV5-1 and TRBJ2-3; 8 nucleotides match TRBD2. The V gene end was trimmed by 8 bases and the J gene end by 5 bases; junction bases not matched to a gene: 10. The V gene's germline CDR1 is SGHRS and CDR2 YFSETQ. This CDR3 is 14 amino acids long. This CDR3 is CASGRTSKRDTQYF. The CDR3 DNA is TGCGCCAGTGGTCGGACTAGCAAGCGAGATACGCAGTATTTT.

This chain links TRBV7-2 with TRBJ2-3, with 8 bases that match TRBD2. Germline CDR1 reads SGHTA; CDR2 reads FQGNSA. Unmatched junction bases numbered 17, after V lost 4 bases and J lost 5 bases. CDR3 length: 18 amino acids. CDR3 coding DNA: TGTGCCAGCAGCTCCATTTTGCGTAGCGGGACGGGGGGAGATACGCAGTATTTT. It is translated as CASSSILRSGTGGDTQYF. The full variable domain, its missing parts supplied by reference TRBV7-2 and TRBJ2-3, is GAGVSQSPSNKVTEKGKDVELRCDPISGHTALYWYRQSLGQGLEFLIYFQGNSAPDKSGLPSDRFSAERTGGSVSTLTIQRTQQEDSAVYLCASSSILRSGTGGDTQYFGPGTRLTVL.

The rearrangement uses TRBV19 and TRBJ2-5; the D gene is possibly TRBD2 (6 bases). Germline CDR1 reads LNHDA; CDR2 reads SQIVND (reference sequence). Trimming stripped 5 bases from V and 1 base from J, with 11 bases between. The CDR3 is 14 residues long. CDR3 sequence: CASSGRGPQETQYF. The CDR3 bases are TGTGCCAGTAGTGGGCGGGGTCCCCAAGAGACCCAGTACTTC.

This sequence joins TRBV11-2 and TRBJ2-1; 8 nucleotides agree with TRBD2. Germline CDR1 is SGHAT and CDR2 is FQNNGV. J was trimmed by 7 bases and V by 4 bases; bases with no gene match: 6. The CDR3 is made up of 14 amino acids. The CDR3 DNA reads TGTGCCAGCAGCTCCCGGGGGGGGGCAAATGAGCAGTTCTTC. This codes for CASSSRGGANEQFF.

For the CDR3, the DNA is TGTGCCAGCAGCTTGAGCGGTAGCTCCTACGAGCAGTACTTC. This sequence encodes CASSLSGSSYEQYF. The gene calls are TRBV7-9 and TRBJ2-7; possible D gene TRBD2, 5 bases. This CDR3 is built from 14 residues. V was cut by 3 bases and J by 0 bases, with 9 bases left in between. Germline V gene lookup returns CDR1 SEHNR and CDR2 FQNEAQ (reference sequence).

This rearrangement joins TRBV27 to TRBJ2-4, with 12 bases fitting TRBD2. Germline V gives CDR1 MNHEY, CDR2 SMNVEV (reference sequence). The CDR3 extends over 17 amino acids. V was clipped by 0 bases and J by 4 bases; unmatched bases: 4. The DNA for the CDR3 is TGTGCCAGCAGTTTATCCGGTCTAGCGGGGGGGAAAAACATTCAGTACTTC. Translating it yields CASSLSGLAGGKNIQYF.

The chain has TRBV10-3 and TRBJ2-1; 8 bases map to TRBD2. CDR1 and CDR2 from the germline V gene are ENHRY and SYGVKD. This CDR3 has 16 residues. V was clipped by 0 bases and J by 12 bases; unmatched bases: 13. Here the CDR3 reads CAISESRGANGGGQFF. The CDR3 region has the DNA TGTGCCATCAGTGAGTCGAGAGGCGCCAACGGGGGGGGGCAGTTCTTC.

The rearrangement links TRBV6-5 to TRBJ1-1, with 7 bases fitting TRBD1. Germline CDR1 MNHEY, CDR2 SVGAGI. V lost 7 bases to trimming and J lost 3 bases; unmatched junction nucleotides: 11. The CDR3 is 15 amino acids. CDR3: CASTRRQGLDTEAFF. The CDR3 nucleotides read TGTGCCAGCACCCGCAGACAGGGATTGGACACTGAAGCTTTCTTT.

The rearrangement joins TRBV27 to TRBJ2-7; the match to TRBD2 covers 9 bases. CDR3 size: 14 residues. The V segment lost 6 bases and the J segment 5 bases; nucleotides outside the gene matches: 8. Germline loops: CDR1 MNHEY, CDR2 SMNVEV (reference sequence). The CDR3 sequence is CASSPGLARDEQYF. CDR3 sequence (DNA): TGTGCCAGCAGCCCGGGACTAGCTAGGGACGAGCAGTACTTC.

This rearrangement joins TRBV7-2 to TRBJ1-1, with 7 bases aligning to TRBD1. The CDR3 spans 15 residues. V lost 1 base to trimming and J lost 2 bases; unmatched junction nucleotides: 4. Germline V gene lookup returns CDR1 SGHTA and CDR2 FQGNSA. CDR3 sequence: CASSLVIGGNTEAFF. The CDR3 DNA is TGTGCCAGCAGCTTAGTTATAGGGGGCAACACTGAAGCTTTCTTT.

V usage is TRBV2 and J usage is TRBJ1-6, with D unclear. Trimming stripped 2 bases from V and 7 bases from J, with 3 bases between. The CDR3 runs 12 residues. Germline loops: CDR1 SNHLY, CDR2 FYNNEI. CDR3 loop: CASSETNSPLHF. CDR3 DNA: TGTGCCAGCAGTGAAACAAATTCACCCCTCCACTTT.

The chain joins TRBV19 to TRBJ2-2; weak D call: TRBD2 (6 bases). This CDR3 is 15 amino acids long. V dropped 4 bases and J dropped 1 base, with 10 bases sitting between them. Germline lookup yields CDR1 LNHDA and CDR2 SQIVND (reference sequence). CDR3 nucleotide sequence: TGTGCCAGTAGTACGGGGGAGGTGAACACCGGGGAGCTGTTTTTT. It codes for CASSTGEVNTGELFF.